These 25 T cell receptor beta chains share one sample of origin, sequenced in a study of T cells in Graves' hyperthyroidism and ophthalmopathy. It was RNA transcripts that yielded the amplified TCR beta CDR3 regions. HTBI primers were the set used in a first-round RT-PCR of the TCR CDR3. TCRdb reanalysed the multiplex PCR reads using MiXCR and keeps one entry per CDR3 protein. The table records around 600,000 distinct CDR3 sequences, just under 45% of them present only once. Sequences were obtained from peripheral blood or thyroid tissue (not recorded which). The receptor source for this set is an adult man with Graves' disease, either hyperthyroidism or ophthalmopathy (not recorded which).

Concerning this clonotype itself: This may be a read error: a much more frequent sequence differs by one nucleotide. The chain recombines TRBV2 with TRBJ1-5; D ambiguous. This CDR3 comprises 13 residues. Germline V gives CDR1 SNHLY, CDR2 FYNNEI. Here the CDR3 DNA reads TGTGCCAGCAGTGTTGCAGTATATCAGCCCCGGCATTTT. It encodes CASSVAVYQPRHF.

The chain links TRBV10-2 to TRBJ1-2, with 9 bases fitting TRBD1. V lost 0 bases, J lost 6 bases, and 2 bases stayed unmatched. This CDR3 comprises 14 residues. The germline V gene has CDR1 WSHSY and CDR2 SAAADI. The CDR3 coding sequence is TGCGCCAGCAGTGAGTCGCGGACAGGGGATGGCTACACCTTC. This translates into CASSESRTGDGYTF.

The V gene is TRBV25-1, the J gene TRBJ1-2; no firm D call. Trimming pared 8 bases from V and 5 bases from J, leaving 18 bases between. Germline values: CDR1 MGHDK, CDR2 SYGVNS. CDR3 length: 14 residues. The CDR3 DNA is TGTGCCAGCCGCCTCGAGGGCCTCGGGTATGGCTACACCTTC. Its protein is CASRLEGLGYGYTF.

The chain couples TRBV9 to TRBJ1-5; weak D call: TRBD1 (5 bases). CDR1 is SGDLS, CDR2 YYNGEE, per germline. This CDR3 comprises 14 residues. The V end was cut by 5 bases, the J end by 3 bases, with 12 bases between. The CDR3 nucleotides are TGTGCCAGCAGGGGGGACCAGATCAATCAGCCCCAGCATTTT. Translating it yields CASRGDQINQPQHF.

The CDR3 loop is CASSYGRLAEETQYF. The CDR3 DNA sequence: TGTGCCAGCAGTTACGGACGACTAGCGGAAGAGACCCAGTACTTC. The rearrangement uses TRBV6-6 and TRBJ2-5; 9 nucleotides match TRBD2. The germline V gene encodes CDR1 MNHNY and CDR2 SVGAGI (reference sequence). J was trimmed by 3 bases and V by 2 bases; bases with no gene match: 4. CDR3 length: 15 amino acids.

This clonotype was recorded many times. The chain recombines TRBV15 with TRBJ2-5; no definite D call. This CDR3 region has 14 residues. The germline CDR1 and CDR2 sequences are LNHNV and YYDKDF (reference sequence). Trimming pared 0 bases from V and 12 bases from J, leaving 17 bases between. CDR3 coding DNA: TGTGCCACCAGCAGAGATTTAGGGTCCCACCTTGAGTACTTC. Translation gives CATSRDLGSHLEYF.

This chain links TRBV9 with TRBJ1-4, with D perhaps matching TRBD1 (5 bases). The germline gives CDR1 SGDLS, CDR2 YYNGEE. The CDR3 is 15 amino acids. The V end was cut by 3 bases, the J end by 5 bases, with 14 bases between. The CDR3 DNA reads as TGTGCCAGCAGCGATGGACGGGGCGGAAATGAAAAACTGTTTTTT. This encodes CASSDGRGGNEKLFF.

This clonotype was found a few times. One end of the junction fails to match germline, which may point to a read error. This rearrangement joins TRBV5-1 to TRBJ1-1; 7 bases align to TRBD1. The CDR3 has 17 amino acids. Germline lookup yields CDR1 SGHRS and CDR2 YFSETQ. CDR3 protein: CASSLDETWQGGTEAFF. The CDR3 DNA sequence: TGTGCCAGCAGCTTGGATGAGACCTGGCAGGGGGGCACTGAAGCTTTCTTT. The whole variable domain, filled in from reference TRBV5-1 and TRBJ1-1, reads KAGVTQTPRYLIKTRGQQVTLSCSPISGHRSVSWYQQTPGQGLQFLFEYFSETQRNKGNFPGRFSGRQFSNSRSEMNVSTLELGDSALYLCASSLDETWQGGTEAFFGQGTRLTVV.

In its sample, this clonotype was seen a few times. This rearrangement joins TRBV7-9 to TRBJ2-7; perhaps TRBD2 as D (6 bases). Germline CDR1 reads SEHNR; CDR2 reads FQNEAQ (reference sequence). V lost 4 bases and J lost 4, with 14 bases in between. The CDR3 loop spans 14 amino acids. CDR3 in amino acids: CASSYAEGLYEQYF. The CDR3 nucleotides are TGTGCCAGCAGCTACGCGGAGGGGTTGTACGAGCAGTACTTC. The entire variable domain, with the rest obtained from reference TRBV7-9 and TRBJ2-7, is as follows: DTGVSQNPRHKITKRGQNVTFRCDPISEHNRLYWYRQTLGQGPEFLTYFQNEAQLEKSRLLSDRFSAERPKGSFSTLEIQRTEQGDSAMYLCASSYAEGLYEQYFGPGTRLTVT.

This clonotype was found a few times. The chain has TRBV7-9 and TRBJ1-5; D might be TRBD1 (6 bases). The V end was cut by 5 bases, the J end by 0 bases, with 20 bases between. Germline loops: CDR1 SEHNR, CDR2 FQNEAQ (reference sequence). The CDR3 is made up of 18 amino acids. This CDR3 is CASSRSGRGGGSNQPQHF. CDR3 DNA: TGTGCCAGCAGCCGTAGCGGCAGGGGCGGAGGTAGCAATCAGCCCCAGCATTTT.

Remarks on this clonotype: With a much larger clone just one base away, this may be a read error. The chain recombines TRBV7-9 with TRBJ1-2; D may be TRBD1 (5 bases). The CDR3 length is 14 residues. The V and J ends lost 1 base and 4 bases respectively, with 10 bases between them. The germline V gene encodes CDR1 SEHNR and CDR2 FQNEAQ (reference sequence). CDR3 loop: CASSLVRVGYGYTF. CDR3 sequence (DNA): TGTGCCAGCAGCTTAGTCAGGGTGGGCTATGGCTACACCTTC.

This clonotype came up a few times. The DNA for the CDR3 is TGTGCCAGCAGCTTAGACCGGACAGGGTATGGCTACACCTTC. Its protein is CASSLDRTGYGYTF. The V and J genes are TRBV7-2 and TRBJ1-2; 8 bases line up with TRBD1. The CDR3 runs to 14 residues. The germline CDR1 and CDR2 sequences are SGHTA and FQGNSA. With 1 base clipped from V and 5 bases from J, the junction kept 3 bases outside the gene matches.

Notes on this clonotype: Since the CDR3 does not end with the conserved phenylalanine or tryptophan, this likely comes from a read error. The DNA is omitted, as the CDR3 cannot be located on it reliably, and the CDR3 follows TCRdb's listing. The rearrangement links TRBV2 to TRBJ1-4; TRBD1 is the table's D call and was not checked against the DNA. The CDR3 numbers 10 amino acids, ends counted. CDR1 SNHLY and CDR2 FYNNEI come from the germline V gene. CDR3: CASSVDRGFE.

CDR3 in amino acids: CATITGTLGYGYTF. DNA of the CDR3: TGTGCCACCATAACCGGGACGTTAGGCTATGGCTACACCTTC. The rearrangement uses TRBV24-1 and TRBJ1-2, with D perhaps matching TRBD1 (5 bases). There are 14 residues in the CDR3. Germline CDR1 reads KGHDR; CDR2 reads SFDVKD. V gave up 8 bases and J gave up 4 bases, with 16 bases separating them.

This clonotype was seen a handful of times. The chain uses TRBV19 and TRBJ2-7, with no clear D. Per the germline V gene, CDR1 is LNHDA and CDR2 is SQIVND (reference sequence). CDR3 size: 11 residues. Trimming removed 7 bases from V and 0 bases from J, with 4 bases in between. The CDR3 nucleotides are TGTGCCAGTACACCCTCCTACGAGCAGTACTTC. Amino acids: CASTPSYEQYF.

The CDR3 reads CSVEGQGLHSYEQYF. The DNA of the CDR3 is TGCAGCGTTGAGGGGCAGGGCTTACACTCCTACGAGCAGTACTTC. The chain joins TRBV29-1 to TRBJ2-7; D is perhaps TRBD1 (5 bases). This CDR3 contains 15 residues. V lost 3 bases and J lost 0, with 15 bases in between. The germline gives CDR1 SQVTM, CDR2 ANQGSEA.

This clonotype has a count of ten or more. This chain joins TRBV7-6 and TRBJ2-7, with D perhaps TRBD2 (6 bases). The germline V gene encodes CDR1 SGHVS and CDR2 FNYEAQ. The ends were cut back, 5 bases at V and 7 bases at J, with 18 bases in the middle. The CDR3 has 14 residues. This CDR3 reads CASSHSGDYGEQYF. In nucleotides, the CDR3 is TGTGCCAGCAGCCATAGCGGAGACTACGGAGAGCAGTACTTC.

This clonotype appeared many times. The V gene is TRBV10-3, the J gene TRBJ2-7; perhaps TRBD1 as D (7 bases). The CDR3 loop spans 13 amino acids. Per the germline V gene, CDR1 is ENHRY and CDR2 is SYGVKD. The V and J ends lost 4 bases and 3 bases respectively, with 10 bases between them. CDR3 bases: TGTGCCATCAGTGTTCAGGGGGGCTACGAGCAGTACTTC. Protein: CAISVQGGYEQYF.

This clonotype was counted between two and nine times. The rearrangement links TRBV5-8 to TRBJ2-7, with D perhaps being TRBD1 or TRBD2 (6 bases each). The length of the CDR3 is 12 residues. Trimming pared 7 bases from V and 4 bases from J, leaving 12 bases between. The germline gives CDR1 SGHTS, CDR2 YDEGEE. CDR3 loop: CASGRGGYEQYF. The DNA of the CDR3 is TGTGCCAGCGGACGAGGGGGGTACGAGCAGTACTTC.

Ten or more counts support this clonotype. V usage is TRBV19 and J usage is TRBJ1-2, with 7 bases aligning to TRBD1. This CDR3 is 14 amino acids long. Germline trimming cut 6 bases from V and 2 bases from J; bases unmatched to any gene: 6. The V gene's germline CDR1 is LNHDA and CDR2 SQIVND (reference sequence). The CDR3 DNA sequence: TGTGCCAGTAGACAGGGGTTGGTGAACTATGGCTACACCTTC. Amino acid sequence: CASRQGLVNYGYTF.

This clonotype was counted only a few times. Sequence at one end of the junction differs from germline and may be a read error. This chain connects TRBV4-1 to TRBJ1-1; unclear D gene. The germline CDR1 and CDR2 sequences are MGHRA and YSYEKL. The CDR3 sequence is 13 residues long. The CDR3 protein is CASSQDLDTEAFF. The CDR3 DNA reads TGTGCCAGCAGCCAAGATCTGGACACTGAAGCTTTCTTT.

The chain joins TRBV7-9 to TRBJ1-5; a weak D match, TRBD1 (5 bases). Trimming cost V 6 bases and J 0 bases, with 15 bases left between them. Germline-derived CDR1 and CDR2 are SEHNR and FQNEAQ (reference sequence). The CDR3 has 16 residues. The CDR3 loop is CASSENWDFSNQPQHF. The CDR3 region has the DNA TGTGCCAGCAGTGAAAACTGGGACTTTAGCAATCAGCCCCAGCATTTT.

CDR3 in DNA: TGTGCCAGCAGTTCGAGTTCCTCGGGACAGAATTCACCCCTCCACTTT. This encodes CASSSSSSGQNSPLHF. V gene TRBV7-9 combines with J gene TRBJ1-6; TRBD1 aligns across 7 bases. The CDR3 consists of 16 residues. V dropped 6 bases and J dropped 7; count of bases not matched to a gene: 12. Germline loops: CDR1 SEHNR, CDR2 FQNEAQ (reference sequence).

This clonotype has ten or more counts. The chain joins TRBV9 to TRBJ1-6; D perhaps matches TRBD1 (5 bases). The CDR3 is 13 residues long. Germline V gives CDR1 SGDLS, CDR2 YYNGEE. V shed 0 bases and J shed 9 bases, with 7 bases lying between them. The chain's CDR3 is CASSVEGSSPLHF. In nucleotides, the CDR3 is TGTGCCAGCAGCGTAGAGGGGAGTTCACCCCTCCACTTT.

A word on this clonotype: Sequence at one end of the junction differs from germline and may be a read error. This CDR3 is CASSYTGF. Written as DNA, the CDR3 is TGTGCCAGCAGTTACACAGGGTTC. The V call is TRBV6-5, the J call TRBJ2-5, with a possible D match to TRBD1 (6 bases). The CDR3 has 8 amino acids. CDR1 is MNHEY and CDR2 is SVGAGI in the germline V gene.